Below are 19 T cell receptor beta chains sequenced from a single sample in a study of cytomegalovirus exposure and HLA in healthy donors. The PCR was carried out with 60 Vbeta primers and 13 Jbeta primers. Repertoires were generated with immunoSEQ multiplex PCR, while TCRdb's copy carries only in-frame clones and drops some. The sample yields some 140,000 clones, roughly 77% seen once. The specimen was PBMCs. Every receptor here comes from a man aged 30 to 39 in good health and CMV-seropositive.

Turning to this clone: An end of the junction differs from the germline gene, which may be a read error. The chain recombines TRBV2 with TRBJ1-5; D may be TRBD1 (6 bases). Germline V gives CDR1 SNHLY, CDR2 FYNNEI. The CDR3 spans 15 residues. DNA of the CDR3: TGTGCCAGCAGCGAAGGACAGCAGATTCATCAGCCCCAGCATTTT. Protein product: CASSEGQQIHQPQHF.

The chain combines TRBV10-3 with TRBJ1-1, with D possibly being TRBD1 (6 bases). Trimming stripped 4 bases from V and 1 base from J, with 13 bases between. Germline CDR1 and CDR2: ENHRY and SYGVKD. CDR3 size: 15 residues. Here the CDR3 reads CAISVRGGRNTEAFF. Written as DNA, the CDR3 is TGTGCCATCAGTGTTAGAGGGGGTAGGAACACTGAAGCTTTCTTT.

This rearrangement joins TRBV4-1 to TRBJ1-2, with a tentative D call TRBD1 (5 bases). Germline CDR1 MGHRA, CDR2 YSYEKL. The germline V and J ends were trimmed by 0 bases and 4 bases, with 15 bases remaining between them. The CDR3 runs 16 residues. Written as DNA, the CDR3 is TGCGCCAGCAGCCAAGAGGGAGGCAGGGCTGGCTATGGCTACACCTTC. Its protein product is CASSQEGGRAGYGYTF.

The rearrangement joins TRBV9 to TRBJ2-2; TRBD2 matches 13 bases. V shed 0 bases and J 2 bases; nucleotides not matched to a gene: 7. Germline V gives CDR1 SGDLS, CDR2 YYNGEE. There are 19 residues in the CDR3. CDR3 bases: TGTGCCAGCAGCGTAGGCTCGAGGGGACTAGCGGGAAACACCGGGGAGCTGTTTTTT. This codes for CASSVGSRGLAGNTGELFF.

V is TRBV11-2 and J is TRBJ2-1; 7 positions match TRBD2. The CDR3 length is 15 residues. V trimming: 4 bases; J trimming: 2 bases; junction bases outside the gene matches: 5. Germline V CDR1 and CDR2: SGHAT, FQNNGV. The CDR3 DNA sequence: TGTGCCAGCAGCTCGGGAGCGGGAACCTACAATGAGCAGTTCTTC. Encoded protein: CASSSGAGTYNEQFF.

This chain links TRBV5-1 with TRBJ2-7; 10 nucleotides match TRBD1. This CDR3 spans 16 amino acids. Germline-derived CDR1 and CDR2 are SGHRS and YFSETQ. After removal of 4 bases from V and 5 bases from J, the junction contained 12 bases not matched to a gene. CDR3 bases: TGCGCCAGCAGCGACGGACAGGGGGTCGTGTCGAACGAGCAGTACTTC. Residues: CASSDGQGVVSNEQYF.

The V call is TRBV7-6, the J call TRBJ1-3, with D unclear. The ends were cut back, 1 base at V and 9 bases at J, with 13 bases in the middle. The CDR3 sequence is 14 residues long. Germline assignment: CDR1 SGHVS and CDR2 FNYEAQ. CDR3 coding DNA: TGTGCCAGCAGCTTAGGGACGGATCGGGGCACCATATATTTT. Translation: CASSLGTDRGTIYF.

This clone was detected a few times. The chain couples TRBV14 to TRBJ2-2; no reliable D call. Trimming shortened V by 4 bases and J by 6 bases, and 9 bases separated the two germline ends. CDR1 SGHDN and CDR2 FVKESK come from the germline V gene. The CDR3 has 13 amino acids. CDR3 sequence reads: CASSPTSAGELFF. Written as DNA, the CDR3 is TGTGCCAGCAGCCCTACCTCTGCCGGGGAGCTGTTTTTT.

V and J are TRBV7-9 and TRBJ1-4; D is unresolved. The CDR3 loop spans 15 amino acids. Per germline, CDR1 SEHNR and CDR2 FQNEAQ (reference sequence). V was trimmed by 0 bases and J by 4 bases, leaving 9 bases between them. The CDR3 nucleotides are TGTGCCAGCAGCTTAGCTGAGACTCTTAATGAAAAACTGTTTTTT. Translating it yields CASSLAETLNEKLFF.

This chain joins TRBV21-1 and TRBJ2-7; TRBD2 reflects the table's D call only, with no check against the DNA. TRBV21-1 is given as a pseudogene. The CDR3 is 12 residues long. The CDR3 sequence: CASSKGEYEQYF. The CDR3 DNA is TGTGCCAGCAGCAAAGGTGAGTACGAGCAGTACTTC.

The gene calls are TRBV5-6 and TRBJ1-2, with D maybe TRBD1 (5 bases). This CDR3 region has 16 residues. V was pared by 4 bases and J by 0 bases, with 16 bases between. Germline CDR1 SGHDT, CDR2 YYEEEE. The CDR3 is CASSPAGRGSNYGYTF. DNA of the CDR3: TGTGCCAGCAGCCCCGCTGGGAGGGGATCTAACTATGGCTACACCTTC. Complete variable domain (other parts from reference TRBV5-6 and TRBJ1-2): DAGVTQSPTHLIKTRGQQVTLRCSPKSGHDTVSWYQQALGQGPQFIFQYYEEEERQRGNFPDRFSGHQFPNYSSELNVNALLLGDSALYLCASSPAGRGSNYGYTFGSGTRLTVV.

CDR3 region: CASSAPVANEAFF. Written as DNA, the CDR3 is TGTGCCAGTAGTGCTCCGGTCGCGAATGAAGCTTTCTTT. This rearrangement joins TRBV19 to TRBJ1-1; the D is unclear. V lost 5 bases and J lost 7, with 14 bases in between. The CDR3 loop spans 13 amino acids. Germline V gene data show CDR1 as LNHDA and CDR2 as SQIVND (reference sequence).

V gene TRBV6-6 combines with J gene TRBJ2-5; no clear D. CDR1 is MNHNY, CDR2 SVGAGI, per germline (reference sequence). This CDR3 comprises 13 residues. V was clipped by 7 bases and J by 3 bases, with 12 bases between them. Here the CDR3 DNA reads TGTGCCAGCACCCCTGTCCGGGAAGAGACCCAGTACTTC. It codes for CASTPVREETQYF.

The rearrangement links TRBV27 to TRBJ2-5, with D hard to call. CDR1 is MNHEY and CDR2 is SMNVEV in the germline V gene (reference sequence). The CDR3 sequence is 11 residues long. Trimming removed 3 bases at V and 5 bases at J, with 4 bases between. CDR3 in amino acids: CASSFLETQYF. The CDR3 region has the DNA TGTGCCAGCAGTTTCCTCGAGACCCAGTACTTC.

In this sample, this clone turned up once. The chain is built from TRBV5-4 and TRBJ2-1; 8 bases are shared with TRBD1. This CDR3 is 15 amino acids long. J gave up 4 bases and V 0 bases, and 3 bases lay outside the gene matches. Germline V gene data show CDR1 as SGHNT and CDR2 as YYREEE (reference sequence). CDR3 bases: TGTGCCAGCAGCTTGGGACAGGGGAGGTACAATGAGCAGTTCTTC. This encodes CASSLGQGRYNEQFF.

This clone was seen a handful of times. This chain connects TRBV7-3 to TRBJ2-5; D possibly corresponds to TRBD1 (6 bases). Germline CDR1 reads SGHTA; CDR2 reads FQGTGA. The V and J ends lost 4 bases and 1 base respectively, with 7 bases between them. The CDR3 runs to 13 residues. As DNA, the CDR3 is TGTGCCAGCAGCTCGACAGGCCAAGAGACCCAGTACTTC. Protein product: CASSSTGQETQYF.

The CDR3 spells CASSLEDRDDEQFF. CDR3 DNA sequence: TGTGCCAGCAGCTTAGAGGACAGGGATGATGAGCAGTTCTTC. V and J are TRBV7-9 and TRBJ2-1, with 8 positions matching TRBD1. This CDR3 has 14 residues. V shed 1 base and J 8 bases; nucleotides not matched to a gene: 4. Germline V gives CDR1 SEHNR, CDR2 FQNEAQ (reference sequence).

This chain links TRBV6-5 with TRBJ1-1, with unresolved D. V shed 6 bases and J shed 1 base, with 15 bases lying between them. The CDR3 runs 15 residues. CDR1 is MNHEY, CDR2 SVGAGI, per germline. The CDR3 protein is CASSPIDDWNTEAFF. CDR3 nucleotides: TGTGCCAGCAGCCCTATAGACGACTGGAACACTGAAGCTTTCTTT.

This clone is a singleton in its sample. This rearrangement joins TRBV7-9 to TRBJ1-1; D might be TRBD1 (6 bases). V lost 2 bases, J lost 5 bases, and 9 bases lay in between. This CDR3 has 13 residues. Germline V gene data show CDR1 as SEHNR and CDR2 as FQNEAQ (reference sequence). The CDR3 sequence: CASSLKGETEAFF. CDR3 sequence (DNA): TGTGCCAGCAGCTTAAAGGGGGAGACTGAAGCTTTCTTT.